This note documents a single T cell receptor beta chain sequence. Participant ages covered roughly 18 to 90 years across 24 US areas. Which cohort a participant joined came from the clinical history participants gave. The data belong to a study of blood T cell repertoires in COVID-19. About the research overall: COVID-19 samples from acute and convalescent phases originated in the United States, Italy and Spain.

The V and J ends lost 1 base and 2 bases respectively, with 3 bases between them. This CDR3 contains 12 residues. In germline, CDR1 is LNHNV, CDR2 YYDKDF (reference sequence). Assay used: immunoSEQ multiplex PCR; TCRdb lists only in-frame clones, some missing. The sample records about 210,000 clones, 75% to 85% being singletons. The sequence derives from a man aged 40-55 years who had recovered from COVID-19. The sequencing sample was made of PBMCs or T cells enriched from blood (not recorded which). The rearrangement links TRBV15 to TRBJ2-7; unclear D gene. In DNA, the CDR3 is TGTGCCACCAGCAGAGGTACCTACGAGCAGTACTTC. This sequence encodes CATSRGTYEQYF.